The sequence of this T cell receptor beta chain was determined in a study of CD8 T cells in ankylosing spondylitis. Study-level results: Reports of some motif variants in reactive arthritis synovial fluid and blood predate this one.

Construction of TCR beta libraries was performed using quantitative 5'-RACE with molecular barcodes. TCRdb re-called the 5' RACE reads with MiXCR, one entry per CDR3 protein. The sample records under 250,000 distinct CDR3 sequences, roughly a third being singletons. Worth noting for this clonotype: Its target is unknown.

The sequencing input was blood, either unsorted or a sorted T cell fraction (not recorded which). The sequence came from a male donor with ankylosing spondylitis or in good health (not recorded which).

The CDR3 protein is CSAPQRSRLKVPSNEQFF. For the CDR3, the DNA is TGCAGTGCTCCCCAAAGATCTCGACTTAAAGTGCCGTCCAATGAGCAGTTCTTC. The chain links TRBV20-1 to TRBJ2-1; D is undetermined. V lost 5 bases and J 6 bases, leaving 29 bases between the germline ends. There are 18 residues in the CDR3. The V gene's germline CDR1 is DFQATT and CDR2 SNEGSKA (reference sequence).